These 16 T cell receptor beta chains were sequenced from one sample in a study of identical twins. TCRdb independently ran MiXCR on the 5' RACE reads; one entry per CDR3 protein. The sample consists of about 500,000 distinct CDR3 sequences, 14% of them appearing once. This same sample was also taken into another study, of yellow fever vaccine responses in identical twins.

Material for sequencing was CD4+ T cells sorted from blood. The receptor source for this set is a woman aged 18-29 years in good health.

V is TRBV7-6 and J is TRBJ2-1; D unresolved. The germline gives CDR1 SGHVS, CDR2 FNYEAQ. V shed 5 bases and J shed 6 bases, with 14 bases lying between them. The CDR3 runs to 14 residues. The CDR3: CASSPTFSSNEQFF. The CDR3 DNA reads TGTGCCAGCAGCCCGACCTTTAGTTCCAATGAGCAGTTCTTC.

DNA for the CDR3: TGTGCCAGCAGCTACCAGACAGGGGCTGAAGCTTTCTTT. This encodes CASSYQTGAEAFF. The chain combines TRBV7-8 with TRBJ1-1; 8 nucleotides line up with TRBD1. V shed 4 bases, J shed 6 bases, and the junction held 4 bases outside the gene matches. Germline loops: CDR1 SGHVS, CDR2 FQNEAQ. This CDR3 has 13 amino acids.

This clonotype was counted between two and nine times. The rearrangement links TRBV7-2 to TRBJ2-1; the match to TRBD2 covers 10 bases. J lost 7 bases, V lost 0 bases, and 18 bases had no gene match. Germline CDR1 reads SGHTA; CDR2 reads FQGNSA. The CDR3 covers 20 residues. CDR3 DNA sequence: TGTGCCAGCAGCTTAGCTGGGGTGGGGCTAGCGGGAGCGGGGGGGAATGAGCAGTTCTTC. Amino acids: CASSLAGVGLAGAGGNEQFF.

The CDR3 reads CASSLEREGYTF. CDR3 coding DNA: TGCGCCAGCAGCTTGGAGAGGGAGGGCTACACCTTC. The J gene is TRBJ1-2, the V gene TRBV5-1; no firm D call. V was shortened by 0 bases and J by 8 bases, with 8 bases between the two germline ends. Germline CDR1 is SGHRS and CDR2 is YFSETQ. The CDR3 spans 12 residues.

Ten or more counts support this clonotype. The chain couples TRBV27 to TRBJ2-3; D perhaps matches TRBD2 (6 bases). The germline V and J ends were trimmed by 3 bases and 2 bases, with 9 bases remaining between them. CDR1 and CDR2 (germline): MNHEY, SMNVEV (reference sequence). This CDR3 is built from 14 residues. The CDR3 sequence is CASSFGGLTDTQYF. The CDR3 region has the DNA TGTGCCAGCAGTTTTGGGGGACTCACAGATACGCAGTATTTT.

The rearrangement links TRBV4-2 to TRBJ2-2; TRBD2 aligns across 7 bases. J lost 1 base, V lost 0 bases, and 5 bases had no gene match. Germline CDR1 LGHNA, CDR2 YNFKEQ. The CDR3 has 17 amino acids. The CDR3 nucleotides are TGTGCCAGCAGCCAAGATCGAGGGAGGGTGAACACCGGGGAGCTGTTTTTT. It encodes CASSQDRGRVNTGELFF.

This chain uses TRBV7-6 with TRBJ1-3; D is undetermined. The CDR3 extends over 14 amino acids. V was trimmed by 1 base and J by 4 bases, leaving 8 bases between them. Germline V CDR1 and CDR2: SGHVS, FNYEAQ. The CDR3 bases are TGTGCCAGCAGCTTAGGTGCAGCAGGAAACACCATATATTTT. Protein product: CASSLGAAGNTIYF.

This chain links TRBV20-1 with TRBJ2-1; tentative D call: TRBD1 (6 bases). Trimming removed 4 bases at V and 1 base at J, with 14 bases between. Looked up from germline, CDR1 is DFQATT and CDR2 is SNEGSKA (reference sequence). The CDR3 extends over 15 amino acids. As DNA, the CDR3 is TGCAGTGCTACACCCCACAGGGCTTCCTACAATGAGCAGTTCTTC. Amino acid sequence: CSATPHRASYNEQFF.

This clonotype has a count of ten or more. The rearrangement uses TRBV20-1 and TRBJ2-4; 10 bases match TRBD1. J was trimmed by 8 bases and V by 0 bases; bases with no gene match: 7. There are 15 residues in the CDR3. CDR1 is DFQATT, CDR2 SNEGSKA, per germline (reference sequence). In DNA, the CDR3 is TGCAGTGCTAGAGAGGGACAGGGGATCGAGGACATTCAGTACTTC. As protein: CSAREGQGIEDIQYF.

Only a few counts were recorded for this clonotype. The chain uses TRBV12-3 or TRBV12-4 and TRBJ2-5; a possible D gene is TRBD1 (5 bases). The CDR3 contains 13 residues. The V and J ends lost 4 bases and 5 bases respectively, with 11 bases between them. CDR3 in DNA: TGTGCCAGCAGTTCTAACAGGTTGGAGACCCAGTACTTC. Its translation: CASSSNRLETQYF.

A few counts support this clonotype. The chain carries TRBV5-1 and TRBJ2-5; 10 positions match TRBD1. The CDR3 length is 14 residues. J lost 4 bases, V lost 3 bases, and 3 bases had no gene match. Germline CDR1 reads SGHRS; CDR2 reads YFSETQ. The CDR3 protein is CASSSDRGLETQYF. In DNA form, the CDR3 reads TGCGCCAGCAGCTCTGACAGGGGGCTAGAGACCCAGTACTTC.

This clonotype was observed many times. This chain links TRBV12-3 or TRBV12-4 with TRBJ1-1; D gene unclear. This CDR3 comprises 11 residues. Trimming removed 6 bases from V and 3 bases from J, with 5 bases in between. The CDR3 DNA reads TGTGCCAGCAGGCGGGACACTGAAGCTTTCTTT. This sequence encodes CASRRDTEAFF.

This clonotype was seen ten or more times. CDR3 bases: TGTGCCAGCAGCCGGGACACTAGCAATCAGCCCCAGCATTTT. It encodes CASSRDTSNQPQHF. V is TRBV3-1 and J is TRBJ1-5, with D tentatively TRBD1 (6 bases). Trimming cost V 4 bases and J 0 bases, with 7 bases left between them. This CDR3 is 14 amino acids long. Germline V gives CDR1 LGHDT, CDR2 YNNKEL (reference sequence).

Only a few counts were recorded for this clonotype. The rearrangement uses TRBV5-1 and TRBJ2-7, with D hard to call. V was cut by 2 bases and J by 7 bases, with 13 bases left in between. Looked up from germline, CDR1 is SGHRS and CDR2 is YFSETQ. The CDR3 contains 13 residues. As DNA, the CDR3 is TGCGCCAGCAGCTTTCCGGGTTCATGGGAGCAGTACTTC. Translated: CASSFPGSWEQYF.

This clonotype was observed at least ten times. The chain couples TRBV2 to TRBJ2-3; D unresolved. The CDR3 is 12 residues long. Trimming shortened V by 6 bases and J by 0 bases, and 4 bases separated the two germline ends. Per germline, CDR1 SNHLY and CDR2 FYNNEI. The CDR3 loop reads CASSRSTDTQYF. CDR3 in DNA: TGTGCCAGCAGCCGAAGCACAGATACGCAGTATTTT.

The V call is TRBV10-1, the J call TRBJ2-5; 7 positions agree with TRBD2. Germline-derived CDR1 and CDR2 are WNHNN and SYGVQD (reference sequence). There are 16 residues in the CDR3. V lost 8 bases and J lost 1; bases outside the gene matches: 13. CDR3 loop: CASRRGAGDLQETQYF. CDR3 sequence (DNA): TGCGCCAGCCGACGAGGGGCGGGGGATCTCCAAGAGACCCAGTACTTC.